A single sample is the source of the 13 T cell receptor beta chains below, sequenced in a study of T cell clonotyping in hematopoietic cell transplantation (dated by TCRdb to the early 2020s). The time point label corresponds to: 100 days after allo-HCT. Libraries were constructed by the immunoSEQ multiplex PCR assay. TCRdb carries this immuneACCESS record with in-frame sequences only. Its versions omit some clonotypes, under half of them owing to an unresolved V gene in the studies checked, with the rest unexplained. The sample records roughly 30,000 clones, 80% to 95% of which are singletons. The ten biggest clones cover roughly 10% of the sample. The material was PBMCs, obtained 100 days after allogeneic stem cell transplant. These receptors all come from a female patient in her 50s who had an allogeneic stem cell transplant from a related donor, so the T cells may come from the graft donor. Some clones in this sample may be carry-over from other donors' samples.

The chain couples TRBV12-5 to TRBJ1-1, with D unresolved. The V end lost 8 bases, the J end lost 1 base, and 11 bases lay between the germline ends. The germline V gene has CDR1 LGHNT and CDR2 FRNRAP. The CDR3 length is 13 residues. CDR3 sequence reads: CASNSGGNTEAFF. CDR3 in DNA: TGTGCTAGTAACTCGGGTGGGAACACTGAAGCTTTCTTT. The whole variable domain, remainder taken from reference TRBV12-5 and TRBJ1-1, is DARVTQTPRHKVTEMGQEVTMRCQPILGHNTVFWYRQTMMQGLELLAYFRNRAPLDDSGMPKDRFSAEMPDATLATLKIQPSEPRDSAVYFCASNSGGNTEAFFGQGTRLTVV.

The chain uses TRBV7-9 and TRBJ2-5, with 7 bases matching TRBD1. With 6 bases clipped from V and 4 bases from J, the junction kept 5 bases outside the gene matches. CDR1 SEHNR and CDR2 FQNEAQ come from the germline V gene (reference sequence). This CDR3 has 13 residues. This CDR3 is CASRRTGGETQYF. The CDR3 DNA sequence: TGTGCCAGCAGGAGGACAGGCGGAGAGACCCAGTACTTC.

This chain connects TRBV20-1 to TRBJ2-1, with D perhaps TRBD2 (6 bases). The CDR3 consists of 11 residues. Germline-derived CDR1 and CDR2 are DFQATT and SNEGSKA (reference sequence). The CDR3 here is CSKPWGDEQFF. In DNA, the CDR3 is TGCAGCAAACCCTGGGGGGATGAGCAGTTCTTC.

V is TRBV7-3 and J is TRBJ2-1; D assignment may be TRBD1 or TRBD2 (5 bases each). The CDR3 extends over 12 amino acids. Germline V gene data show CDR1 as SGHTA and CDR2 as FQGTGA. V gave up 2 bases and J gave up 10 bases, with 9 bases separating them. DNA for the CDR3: TGTGCCAGCAGCTTAGGGACCCGGGAGCAGTTCTTC. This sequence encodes CASSLGTREQFF.

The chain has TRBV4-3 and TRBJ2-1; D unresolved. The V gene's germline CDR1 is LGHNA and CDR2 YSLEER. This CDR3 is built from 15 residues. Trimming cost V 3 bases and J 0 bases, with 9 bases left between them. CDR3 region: CASSQGPSSYNEQFF. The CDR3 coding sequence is TGCGCCAGCAGCCAGGGTCCCAGCTCCTACAATGAGCAGTTCTTC.

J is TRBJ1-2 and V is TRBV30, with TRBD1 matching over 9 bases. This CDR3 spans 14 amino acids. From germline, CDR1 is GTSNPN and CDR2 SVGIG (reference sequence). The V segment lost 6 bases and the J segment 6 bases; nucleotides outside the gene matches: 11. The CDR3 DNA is TGTGCCTGTCACCCCTCGGGACAGGGTAATGGCTACACCTTC. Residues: CACHPSGQGNGYTF. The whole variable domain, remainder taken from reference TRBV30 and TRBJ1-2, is SQTIHQWPATLVQPVGSPLSLECTVEGTSNPNLYWYRQAAGRGLQLLFYSVGIGQISSEVPQNLSASRPQDRQFILSSKKLLLSDSGFYLCACHPSGQGNGYTFGSGTRLTVV.

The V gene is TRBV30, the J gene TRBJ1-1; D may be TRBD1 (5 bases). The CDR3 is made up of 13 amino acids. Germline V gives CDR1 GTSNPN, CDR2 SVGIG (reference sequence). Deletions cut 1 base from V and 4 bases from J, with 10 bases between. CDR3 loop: CAWSDGGITEAFF. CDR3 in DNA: TGTGCCTGGAGTGACGGGGGGATCACTGAAGCTTTCTTT.

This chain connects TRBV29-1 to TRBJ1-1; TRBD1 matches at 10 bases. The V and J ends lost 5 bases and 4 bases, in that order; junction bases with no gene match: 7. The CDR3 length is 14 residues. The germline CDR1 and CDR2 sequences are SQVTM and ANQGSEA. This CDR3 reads CSVILGTGATEAFF. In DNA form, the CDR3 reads TGCAGCGTTATATTAGGGACAGGGGCCACTGAAGCTTTCTTT.

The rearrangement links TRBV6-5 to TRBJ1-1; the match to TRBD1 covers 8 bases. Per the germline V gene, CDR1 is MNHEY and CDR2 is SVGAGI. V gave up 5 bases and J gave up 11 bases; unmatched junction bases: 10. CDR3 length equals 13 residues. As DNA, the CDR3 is TGTGCCAGCAGTCCACGGCAGGGGGCAATGGCTTTCTTT. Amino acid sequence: CASSPRQGAMAFF.

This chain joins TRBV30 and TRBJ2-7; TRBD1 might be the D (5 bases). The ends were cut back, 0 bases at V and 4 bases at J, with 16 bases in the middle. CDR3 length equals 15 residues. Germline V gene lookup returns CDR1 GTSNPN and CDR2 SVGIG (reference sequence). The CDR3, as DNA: TGTGCCTGGAGTGTAGGTAGGGGCCTGTTTTACGAGCAGTACTTC. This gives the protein CAWSVGRGLFYEQYF.

The CDR3 coding sequence is TGTGCCAGCGACAGGCGGGGGCAGAACACTGAAGCTTTCTTT. This encodes CASDRRGQNTEAFF. The gene calls are TRBV4-2 and TRBJ1-1, with TRBD1 as a possible D gene (6 bases). Germline lookup yields CDR1 LGHNA and CDR2 YNFKEQ. The CDR3 length is 14 residues. The V end was cut by 8 bases, the J end by 1 base, with 14 bases between.

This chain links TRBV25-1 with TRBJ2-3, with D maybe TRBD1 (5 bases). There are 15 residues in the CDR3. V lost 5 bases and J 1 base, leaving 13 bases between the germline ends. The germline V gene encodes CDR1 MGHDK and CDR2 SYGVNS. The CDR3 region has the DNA TGTGCCAGCAGTCCCCAGGGCACAGGCACAGATACGCAGTATTTT. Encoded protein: CASSPQGTGTDTQYF.

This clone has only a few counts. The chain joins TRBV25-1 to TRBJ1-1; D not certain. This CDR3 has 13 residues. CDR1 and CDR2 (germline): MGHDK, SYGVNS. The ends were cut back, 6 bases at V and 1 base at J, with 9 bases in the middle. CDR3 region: CASRETGNTEAFF. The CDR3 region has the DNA TGTGCCAGCAGGGAGACGGGGAACACTGAAGCTTTCTTT.